The TCR beta chain under discussion was sequenced for a study of T cells after posttransplantation cyclophosphamide. The assay was immunoSEQ multiplex PCR, and TCRdb's table has in-frame clones only and misses some. Among more than 9,000 clones listed, more than 75% were seen once. A marrow graft followed busulfan-fludarabine conditioning, with cyclophosphamide on days +3 and +4. This CDR3 is built from 14 residues. Trimming stripped 4 bases from V and 2 bases from J, with 12 bases between. The germline V gene encodes CDR1 LGHNA and CDR2 YNFKEQ. The count of this clone is one. This clonotype originated in a young adult male patient who received an allogeneic stem cell transplant from a related donor, was CMV-positive, and had acute GVHD only. Some T cells may have come from the graft donor. The sequenced sample was CD4+ T cells sorted from PBMCs, obtained after allogeneic stem cell transplant with posttransplant cyclophosphamide. The rearrangement links TRBV4-2 to TRBJ2-7, with D tentatively TRBD1 (5 bases). The CDR3 DNA reads TGTGCCAGCAGCCGTATCCAGACAGCCTACGAGCAGTACTTC. Amino acid sequence: CASSRIQTAYEQYF.